This is a list of T cell receptor beta chains from one sample in a study of control samples from healthy donors and cancer patients. TCRdb's copy holds only in-frame clones and misses some; the assay was immunoSEQ multiplex PCR. The sample has around 100,000 clones, 92% seen once. Sequencing input: blood. These receptors all come from a woman between 18 and 29 years old in good health. The CDR3 runs from the conserved cysteine through the conserved F or W. A D gene is named only where the DNA matches it firmly. Clone size is given for some rows only: seen once, a few or many times, or a class if the clone is expanded.

d_gene,v_gene,abundance,len,j_gene,CDR3nt,CDR3aa
.,TRBV6-5,.,14,TRBJ1-5,TGTGCCAGCAGCTCCGGACCCCTGAGGAAGCCCCAGCATTTT,CASSSGPLRKPQHF
TRBD1,TRBV28,.,13,TRBJ2-6,TGTGCCAGTGACAGGGCTGGGGCCAACGTCCTGACTTTC,CASDRAGANVLTF
.,TRBV24-1,.,16,TRBJ2-3,TGTGCCACCAGTGATACTAGAGAGACTAGCACAGATACGCAGTATTTT,CATSDTRETSTDTQYF
TRBD1,TRBV11-1,.,14,TRBJ2-7,TGTGCCAGCAGCTTAGGGACAGGGGGAGGCGAGCAGTACTTC,CASSLGTGGGEQYF
TRBD2,TRBV5-1,once,15,TRBJ2-7,TGCGCCAGCAGCTTGGAAAGCGGGGGAAACATCGAGCAGTACTTC,CASSLESGGNIEQYF
.,TRBV19,.,16,TRBJ2-7,TGTGCCAGTAGTATTTTGGCTGACTCTGGCTACTACGAGCAGTACTTC,CASSILADSGYYEQYF
.,TRBV11-2,.,14,TRBJ2-7,TGTGCCAGCAGCTTAGGGACGGCCGGCTACGAGCAGTACTTC,CASSLGTAGYEQYF
.,TRBV3-1/TRBV3-2,.,12,TRBJ1-3,TGTGCCAGCAGCCAAGGGGCCTTCTCTCTATATTTT,CASSQGAFSLYF
TRBD2,TRBV9,.,16,TRBJ2-1,TGTGCCAGCAGCGAAAAAATAGCGGGAGGGTACAATGAGCAGTTCTTC,CASSEKIAGGYNEQFF
.,TRBV2,.,13,TRBJ1-6,TGTGCCAGCAGTCAGGGAGGGGGTTCACCCCTCCACTTT,CASSQGGGSPLHF
.,TRBV28,.,15,TRBJ2-7,TGTGCCAGCAACCCACTGCACAGGGACACTTCCGAGCAGTACTTC,CASNPLHRDTSEQYF
.,TRBV6-5,.,15,TRBJ2-3,TGTGCCAGCAGTTCCGGGACGATCCTCACAGATACGCAGTATTTT,CASSSGTILTDTQYF
TRBD1,TRBV19,once,13,TRBJ1-2,TGTGCCAGTAGTCCCGGGACAGCCTATGGCTACACCTTC,CASSPGTAYGYTF
.,TRBV25-1,.,13,TRBJ1-5,TGTGCCAGCAGTCAGGGCGGCAATCAGCCCCAGCATTTT,CASSQGGNQPQHF
.,TRBV7-2,.,14,TRBJ1-2,TGTGCCAGCAGCTTTAGGGGGGCTGACTATGGCTACACCTTC,CASSFRGADYGYTF
.,TRBV3-1/TRBV3-2,.,15,TRBJ1-4,TGTGCCAGCACCCCAAGGTCTGGGACTAATGAAAAACTGTTTTTT,CASTPRSGTNEKLFF
.,TRBV12-3/TRBV12-4,.,13,TRBJ1-2,TGTGCCAGCAGAAAGCAGGGGTTCTATGGCTACACCTTC,CASRKQGFYGYTF
.,TRBV6-2/TRBV6-3,.,15,TRBJ1-5,TGTGCCAGCAGCCCTCGAGGGAGTAGCAATCAGCCCCAGCATTTT,CASSPRGSSNQPQHF
.,TRBV20-1,.,11,TRBJ1-1,TGCAGTGCTAGGGGGGACACTGAAGCTTTCTTT,CSARGDTEAFF
.,TRBV5-1,.,15,TRBJ2-3,TGCGCCAGCAGCTTACTAGGGGCGAGCACAGATACGCAGTATTTT,CASSLLGASTDTQYF
.,TRBV6-5,.,14,TRBJ1-5,TGTGCCAGCAATCTCGGATATAGCAATCAGCCCCAGCATTTT,CASNLGYSNQPQHF
.,TRBV6-1,.,14,TRBJ1-1,TGTGCCAGCGGTGACCTCCAGGGGAACACTGAAGCTTTCTTT,CASGDLQGNTEAFF
.,TRBV6-5,.,14,TRBJ1-6,TGTGCCAGCAGGGACAGCGCCATTAATTCACCCCTCCACTTT,CASRDSAINSPLHF
.,TRBV5-1,few,15,TRBJ1-4,TGCGCCAGCAGCCCGACGGACGGAGTTAATGAAAAACTGTTTTTT,CASSPTDGVNEKLFF
TRBD1,TRBV6-2/TRBV6-3,.,14,TRBJ1-1,TGTGCCAGCAGTTACCGGACAGGTATCACTGAAGCTTTCTTT,CASSYRTGITEAFF
.,TRBV29-1,.,15,TRBJ1-1,TGCAGCGTTGAAGCCCTAGGAACAGGGAAAGGTGAAGCTTTCTTT,CSVEALGTGKGEAFF
.,TRBV20-1,.,12,TRBJ1-5,TGCAGTGCTACTGACAGAAATCAGCCCCAGCATTTT,CSATDRNQPQHF
.,TRBV19,.,15,TRBJ1-5,TGTGCCAGTAGTCGGGGCCGGGACGGGGATCGGCCCCAGCATTTT,CASSRGRDGDRPQHF
TRBD1,TRBV5-6,.,14,TRBJ2-7,TGTGCCAGCAGATCACAGGGGGCCTCCTACGAGCAGTACTTC,CASRSQGASYEQYF
.,TRBV3-1/TRBV3-2,.,13,TRBJ1-1,TGTGCCAGCAGGGCCATATATAGGAGTGAAGCTTTCTTT,CASRAIYRSEAFF
.,TRBV24-1,.,16,TRBJ1-3,TGTGCCACCAGTGGAGGACACCCCAACTCTGGAAACACCATATATTTT,CATSGGHPNSGNTIYF
.,TRBV5-1,.,14,TRBJ1-2,TGCGCCAGCAGCCCGGAGCTGGTAGGGTATGGCTACACCTTC,CASSPELVGYGYTF
TRBD2,TRBV5-1,.,15,TRBJ2-3,TGCGCCAGCAGCGCAGGGACTAGCGGGGCTCCCACGCAGTATTTT,CASSAGTSGAPTQYF
.,TRBV2,.,14,TRBJ1-4,TGTGCCAGCAGTGATTCTGGGGGGTATGAAAAACTGTTTTTT,CASSDSGGYEKLFF
.,TRBV9,.,16,TRBJ2-3,TGTGCCAGCAGCGTAGCCTGGCTAGCCGGGCCAGATACGCAGTATTTT,CASSVAWLAGPDTQYF
.,TRBV28,.,11,TRBJ2-5,TGTGCCAGCAGTTCGTTAGAGACCCAGTACTTC,CASSSLETQYF
.,TRBV12-3/TRBV12-4,.,13,TRBJ2-2,TGTGCCAGCAGCTGGGACGGCACCGGGGAGCTGTTTTTT,CASSWDGTGELFF
.,TRBV7-9,.,11,TRBJ2-1,TGTGCCAGCAGCCCCTACAATGAGCAGTTCTTC,CASSPYNEQFF
.,TRBV6-5,.,14,TRBJ2-3,TGTGCCAGCACACTGGCGACTAGCACAGATACGCAGTATTTT,CASTLATSTDTQYF
TRBD2,TRBV2,.,14,TRBJ2-1,TGTGCCAGCGCGGAGCGGGGGGGCATCAATGAGCAGTTCTTC,CASAERGGINEQFF
TRBD1,TRBV11-3,.,15,TRBJ2-2,TGTGCCAGCAGCTTAGGACAGGGAAGAACCGGGGAGCTGTTTTTT,CASSLGQGRTGELFF
TRBD2,TRBV5-1,.,15,TRBJ2-1,TGCGCCAGCAGCCCTAGCGGCAGCTCCTACAATGAGCAGTTCTTC,CASSPSGSSYNEQFF
.,TRBV5-1,.,18,TRBJ1-5,TGCGCCAGCAGCCCCCAGAACATGGGGACACTAGGGGATCAGCCCCAGCATTTT,CASSPQNMGTLGDQPQHF
.,TRBV11-2,.,15,TRBJ2-5,TGTGCCAGCAGCTTAGGTCCGGGGACGGGGGAGACCCAGTACTTC,CASSLGPGTGETQYF
.,TRBV19,.,14,TRBJ1-2,TGTGCCAGTAGTATAGGGACGGCATTGGGTGGCTACACCTTC,CASSIGTALGGYTF
.,TRBV9,.,23,TRBJ2-1,TGTGCCAGCAGCGTAGCTACGAGGGAGGGCAGGGGGGGCTCCCACACTTCCTACAATGAGCAGTTCTTC,CASSVATREGRGGSHTSYNEQFF
TRBD2,TRBV6-4,.,15,TRBJ2-3,TGTGCCAGCAGTGACAGGGCGGGAGGCACAGATACGCAGTATTTT,CASSDRAGGTDTQYF
.,TRBV5-6,.,15,TRBJ2-7,TGTGCCAGCAGCTATTGGGGGGCGGCCTCCTACGAGCAGTACTTC,CASSYWGAASYEQYF
.,TRBV3-1/TRBV3-2,.,13,TRBJ1-1,TGTGCCAGCAGCCAAGGGGTAATCTCTGAAGCTTTCTTT,CASSQGVISEAFF
.,TRBV29-1,once,12,TRBJ2-1,TGCAGCGTTGCTCAGGACTACAATGAGCAGTTCTTC,CSVAQDYNEQFF
.,TRBV4-2,.,15,TRBJ1-4,TGTGCCAGCAGCCAAGGAGAGTGGGGGTGGGAAAAACTGTTTTTT,CASSQGEWGWEKLFF
.,TRBV4-2,.,16,TRBJ2-2,TGTGCCAGCAGCCAATATTCCCGGGAGTTCGGCGGGGAGCTGTTTTTT,CASSQYSREFGGELFF
.,TRBV7-9,.,12,TRBJ2-7,TGTGCCAGCACCTCCAGCGTCTACGAGCAGTACTTC,CASTSSVYEQYF
.,TRBV4-2,few,15,TRBJ1-2,TGTGCCAGCAGCCAAGATCTCGTACGGCTCTATGGCTACACCTTC,CASSQDLVRLYGYTF
.,TRBV5-1,.,13,TRBJ2-7,TGCGCCAGCAGAGGGGGGTATGCCTACGAGCAGTACTTC,CASRGGYAYEQYF
.,TRBV7-9,.,15,TRBJ2-2,TGTGCCAGCAGCTCGTCAGGGGCGAACACCGGGGAGCTGTTTTTT,CASSSSGANTGELFF